The following is a T cell receptor (beta chain) sequence with its context. This sample stems from a study of technical replicates of blood from a handful of donors. Germline V gene lookup returns CDR1 SQVTM and CDR2 ANQGSEA. V lost 6 bases, J lost 0 bases, and 14 bases lay in between. This CDR3 has 14 amino acids. Profiling relied on immunoSEQ multiplex PCR, and the TCRdb table lists in-frame clones only, not all of them. The table records approximately 75,000 clones, around 97% of them present only once. The sequence derives from a human donor in good health. The chain joins TRBV29-1 to TRBJ1-2; D not certain. Input material: T cells isolated from PBMCs. This chain's CDR3 is CSVAGLSSNYGYTF. CDR3 nucleotide sequence: TGCAGCGTCGCCGGACTGTCCTCTAACTATGGCTACACCTTC. The whole variable domain, remainder taken from reference TRBV29-1 and TRBJ1-2, is SAVISQKPSRDICQRGTSLTIQCQVDSQVTMMFWYRQQPGQSLTLIATANQGSEATYESGFVIDKFPISRPNLTFSTLTVSNMSPEDSSIYLCSVAGLSSNYGYTFGSGTRLTVV.